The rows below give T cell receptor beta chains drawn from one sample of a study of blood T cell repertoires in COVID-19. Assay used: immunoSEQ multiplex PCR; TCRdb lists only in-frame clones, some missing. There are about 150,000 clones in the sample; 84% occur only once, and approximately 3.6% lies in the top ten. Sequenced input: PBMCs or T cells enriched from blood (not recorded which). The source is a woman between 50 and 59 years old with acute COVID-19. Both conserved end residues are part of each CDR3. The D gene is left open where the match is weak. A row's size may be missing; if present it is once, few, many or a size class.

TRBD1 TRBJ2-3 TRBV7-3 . TGTGCCAGCAGTCGGGACAGCAGCACAGATACGCAGTATTTT CASSRDSSTDTQYF
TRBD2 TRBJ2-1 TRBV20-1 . TGCAGTGCTAGTGGCGCCGGGGTAGCGGGGAACTACAATGAGCAGTTCTTC CSASGAGVAGNYNEQFF
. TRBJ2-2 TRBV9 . TGTGCCAGCAGCGTAGGAAATGGGCACGGGGAGCTGTTTTTT CASSVGNGHGELFF
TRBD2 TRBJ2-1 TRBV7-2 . TGTGCCAGCAGCCCCGCTTTTTCTAGCGGCGGTGAGCAGTTCTTC CASSPAFSSGGEQFF
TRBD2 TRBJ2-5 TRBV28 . TGTGCCAGCAGTTTCCTTGGAGTCAGCGGGAGCCCGGGTCGAGAGACCCAGTACTTC CASSFLGVSGSPGRETQYF
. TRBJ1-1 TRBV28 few TGTGCCAGTCCCCCCCCGACAGGGAACACTGAAGCTTTCTTT CASPPPTGNTEAFF
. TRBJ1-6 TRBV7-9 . TGTGCCAGCATCTCGACAGGAAATAATTCACCCCTCCACTTT CASISTGNNSPLHF
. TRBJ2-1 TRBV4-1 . TGCGCCAGCAGTTGGCGGAACGTCGGGTACAATGAGCAGTTCTTC CASSWRNVGYNEQFF
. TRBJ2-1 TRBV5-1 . TGCGCCAGCAGCTTGGCCGTAGACAATGAGCAGTTCTTC CASSLAVDNEQFF
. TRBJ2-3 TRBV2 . TGTGCCAGCGGGGACGGGACTCCCCGGTATTTT CASGDGTPRYF
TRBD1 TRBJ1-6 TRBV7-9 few TGTGCCAGCACCATGGGACAGTATAATTCACCCCTCCACTTT CASTMGQYNSPLHF
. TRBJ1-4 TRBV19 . TGTGCCAGTAGTATAGGCGACAGAGATACTAATGAAAAACTGTTTTTT CASSIGDRDTNEKLFF
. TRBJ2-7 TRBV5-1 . TGCGCCAGCAGCAATGGACTTAACTCCTACGAGCAGTACTTC CASSNGLNSYEQYF
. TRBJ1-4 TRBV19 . TGTGCCAGTAGGCGTCCACCCCCCGCTGGAAAACTGTTTTTT CASRRPPPAGKLFF
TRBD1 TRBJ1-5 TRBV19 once TGTGCCAGTGACTCGGGACAGGCCTTAAAGTCTCCCCAGCATTTT CASDSGQALKSPQHF
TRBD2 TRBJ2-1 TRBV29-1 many TGCAGCGTTGAAGATTTCATCGCGGGAGGGCACAATGAGCAGTTCTTC CSVEDFIAGGHNEQFF
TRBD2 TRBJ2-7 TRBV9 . TGTGCCAGCAGCGTAGGGGAGGGAGTTGTATACGAGCAGTACTTC CASSVGEGVVYEQYF
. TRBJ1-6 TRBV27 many TGTGCCAGCAGTGACTACAGGGATGGGGATTCACCCCTCCACTTT CASSDYRDGDSPLHF
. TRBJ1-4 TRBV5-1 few TGCGCCAGCAGCTTCCAGGGTTTCGGTGAAAAACTGTTTTTT CASSFQGFGEKLFF
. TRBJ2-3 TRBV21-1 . TGTGCCAGCACCCAGTCAGGGTGGGATACGCAGTATTTT CASTQSGWDTQYF
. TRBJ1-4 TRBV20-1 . TGCAGTGCTAGTGGGCAGGGGAATGAAAAACTGTTTTTT CSASGQGNEKLFF
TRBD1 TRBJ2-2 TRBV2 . TGTGCCAGCAGCACAGGGGGCACCGGGGAGCTGTTTTTT CASSTGGTGELFF
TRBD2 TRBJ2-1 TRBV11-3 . TGTGCCAGCAGCTTGGGACTAGCGGGAGTGAGTAATGAGCAGTTCTTC CASSLGLAGVSNEQFF
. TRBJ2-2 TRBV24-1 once TGTGCCACCAGTTCGCGGGGAGGACCCACCGGGGAGCTGTTTTTT CATSSRGGPTGELFF